The source of this T cell receptor (beta chain) is a study of graft-versus-host responses after intestinal transplantation. General study findings and limits: Present in recipient marrow, GvH clones included some that appeared first in ileum or blood. Allografts of one patient group, those with graft-donor T cell macrochimerism, had high graft-versus-host to host-versus-graft clonal ratios.

This table comes from immunoSEQ multiplex PCR, and its TCRdb copy is limited to in-frame clones, with some not included. The sample records about 97,000 clones, 91% being singletons. Turning to this clone: Its antigen is not known.

The V gene's germline CDR1 is LGHNA and CDR2 YNFKEQ. This CDR3 is 18 amino acids long. Trimming removed 4 bases from V and 4 bases from J, with 23 bases in between. This chain uses TRBV4-2 with TRBJ1-5; D is ambiguous. The sample in question was unstimulated CD4+ T cells sorted from spleen or lymph node cells, obtained before transplant. This receptor was taken from a human donor who was the organ donor for an intestinal transplant. DNA of the CDR3: TGTGCCAGCAGCCCCGTGACGAGGGCAGAAGGATCTAATCAGCCCCAGCATTTT. The encoded protein is CASSPVTRAEGSNQPQHF.